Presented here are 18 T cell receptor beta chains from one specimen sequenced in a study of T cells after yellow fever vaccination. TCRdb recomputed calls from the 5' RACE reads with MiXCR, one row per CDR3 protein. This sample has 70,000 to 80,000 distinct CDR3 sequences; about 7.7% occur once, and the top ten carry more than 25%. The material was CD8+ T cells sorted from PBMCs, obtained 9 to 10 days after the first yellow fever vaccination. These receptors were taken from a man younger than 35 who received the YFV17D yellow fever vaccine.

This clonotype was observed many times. Here the CDR3 reads CASSPFQETQYF. The CDR3 DNA follows: TGTGCCAGCAGCCCTTTCCAAGAGACCCAGTACTTC. The V gene is TRBV7-9, the J gene TRBJ2-5; D call uncertain. There are 12 residues in the CDR3. The germline gives CDR1 SEHNR, CDR2 FQNEAQ (reference sequence). The V end lost 5 bases, the J end lost 1 base, and 5 bases lay between the germline ends.

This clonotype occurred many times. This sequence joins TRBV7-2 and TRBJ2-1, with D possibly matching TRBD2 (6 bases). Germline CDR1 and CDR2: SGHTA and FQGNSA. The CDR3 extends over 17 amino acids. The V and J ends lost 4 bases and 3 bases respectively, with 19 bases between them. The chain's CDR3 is CASSSIPGTVYYNEQFF. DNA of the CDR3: TGTGCCAGCAGCTCCATTCCCGGGACTGTCTACTACAATGAGCAGTTCTTC.

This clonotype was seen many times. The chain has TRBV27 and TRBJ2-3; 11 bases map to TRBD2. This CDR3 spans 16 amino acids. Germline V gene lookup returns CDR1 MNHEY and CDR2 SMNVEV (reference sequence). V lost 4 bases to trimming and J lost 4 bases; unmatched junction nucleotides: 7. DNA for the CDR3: TGTGCCAGCAGTTCTTTAGCGGGGGGGTTGGCAGATACGCAGTATTTT. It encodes CASSSLAGGLADTQYF.

The CDR3 DNA sequence: TGTGCCAGCAGTTTTGGACAGGGGGTTTACTCCTACGAGCAGTACTTC. Amino acids: CASSFGQGVYSYEQYF. The chain combines TRBV12-3 or TRBV12-4 with TRBJ2-7, with TRBD1 matching 10 bases. With V trimmed by 3 bases and J by 0 bases, 5 bases remained unmatched. CDR3 length: 16 residues.

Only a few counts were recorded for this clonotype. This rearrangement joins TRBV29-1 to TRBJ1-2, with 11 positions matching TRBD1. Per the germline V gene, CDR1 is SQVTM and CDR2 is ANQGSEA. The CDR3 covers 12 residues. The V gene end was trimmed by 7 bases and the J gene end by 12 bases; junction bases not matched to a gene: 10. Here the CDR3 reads CSGTLGQGVDTF. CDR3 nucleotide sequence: TGCAGCGGGACGCTGGGACAGGGGGTCGACACCTTC.

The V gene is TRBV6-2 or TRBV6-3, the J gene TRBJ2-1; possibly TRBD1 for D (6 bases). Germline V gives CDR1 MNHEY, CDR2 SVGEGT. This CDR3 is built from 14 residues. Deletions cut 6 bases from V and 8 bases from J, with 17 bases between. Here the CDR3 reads CASSRLRGFYEQFF. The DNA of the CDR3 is TGTGCCAGCAGCCGACTCAGGGGATTCTATGAGCAGTTCTTC.

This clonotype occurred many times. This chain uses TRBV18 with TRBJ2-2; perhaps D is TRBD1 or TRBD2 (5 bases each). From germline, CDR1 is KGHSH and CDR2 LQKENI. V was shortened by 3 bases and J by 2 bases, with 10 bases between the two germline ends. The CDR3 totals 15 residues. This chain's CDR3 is CASSPSGANTGELFF. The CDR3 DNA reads TGTGCCAGCTCACCGTCCGGGGCCAACACCGGGGAGCTGTTTTTT.

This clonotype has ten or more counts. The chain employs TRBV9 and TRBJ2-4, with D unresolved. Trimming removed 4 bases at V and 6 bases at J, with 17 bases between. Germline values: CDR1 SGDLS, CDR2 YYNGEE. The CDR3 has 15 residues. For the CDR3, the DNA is TGTGCCAGCAGCCCTCTCGCCAGCGACATAAACATTCAGTACTTC. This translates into CASSPLASDINIQYF.

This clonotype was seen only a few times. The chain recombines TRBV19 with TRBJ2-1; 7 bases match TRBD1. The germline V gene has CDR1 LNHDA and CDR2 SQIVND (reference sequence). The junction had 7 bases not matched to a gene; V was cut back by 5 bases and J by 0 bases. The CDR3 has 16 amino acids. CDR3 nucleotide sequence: TGTGCCAGTAGTCCCTCGACAGGGACCTCCTACAATGAGCAGTTCTTC. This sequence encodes CASSPSTGTSYNEQFF.

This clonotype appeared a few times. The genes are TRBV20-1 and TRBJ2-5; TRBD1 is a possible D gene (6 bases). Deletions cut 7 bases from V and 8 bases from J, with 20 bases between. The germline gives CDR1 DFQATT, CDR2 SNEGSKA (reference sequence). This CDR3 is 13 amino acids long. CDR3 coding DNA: TGCAGTGTTGGGAGTGGGGGCGAATATACCCAGTACTTC. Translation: CSVGSGGEYTQYF.

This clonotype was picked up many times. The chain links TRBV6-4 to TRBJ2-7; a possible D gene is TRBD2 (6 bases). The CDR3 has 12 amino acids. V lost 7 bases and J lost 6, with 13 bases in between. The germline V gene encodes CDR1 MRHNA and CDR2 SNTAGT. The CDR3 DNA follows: TGTGCCAGCAAGGAGGAGGGGTGCGAGCAGTACGTC. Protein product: CASKEEGCEQYV.

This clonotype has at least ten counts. CDR3 bases: TGTGCCAGCAGCGACGGGACGGATGAAGCTTTCTTT. It encodes CASSDGTDEAFF. The rearrangement uses TRBV9 and TRBJ1-1, with D possibly TRBD1 on 5 matching bases. Germline V gives CDR1 SGDLS, CDR2 YYNGEE. The CDR3 totals 12 residues. V was shortened by 3 bases and J by 7 bases, with 10 bases between the two germline ends.

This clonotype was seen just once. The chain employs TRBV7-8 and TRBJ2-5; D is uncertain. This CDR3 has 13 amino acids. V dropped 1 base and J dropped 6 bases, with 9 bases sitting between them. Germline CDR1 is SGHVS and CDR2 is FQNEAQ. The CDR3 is CASSLVSGKTQYF. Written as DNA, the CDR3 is TGTGCCAGCAGCTTAGTCTCAGGAAAGACCCAGTACTTC. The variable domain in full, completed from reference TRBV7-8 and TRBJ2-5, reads GAGVSQSPRYKVAKRGQDVALRCDPISGHVSLFWYQQALGQGPEFLTYFQNEAQLDKSGLPSDRFFAERPEGSVSTLKIQRTQQEDSAVYLCASSLVSGKTQYFGPGTRLLVL.

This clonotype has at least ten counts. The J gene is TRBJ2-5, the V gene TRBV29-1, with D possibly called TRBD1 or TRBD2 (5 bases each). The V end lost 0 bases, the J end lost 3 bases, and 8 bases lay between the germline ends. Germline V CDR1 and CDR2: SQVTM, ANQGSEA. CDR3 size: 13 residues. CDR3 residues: CSVEEGTEETQYF. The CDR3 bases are TGCAGCGTTGAAGAGGGGACGGAAGAGACCCAGTACTTC.

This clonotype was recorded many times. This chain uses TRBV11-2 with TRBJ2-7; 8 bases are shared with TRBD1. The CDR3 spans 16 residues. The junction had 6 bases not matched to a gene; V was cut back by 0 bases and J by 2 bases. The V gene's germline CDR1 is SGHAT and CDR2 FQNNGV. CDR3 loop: CASSLDLTGGAYEQYF. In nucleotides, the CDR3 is TGTGCCAGCAGCTTAGATCTCACAGGGGGAGCCTACGAGCAGTACTTC.

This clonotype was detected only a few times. CDR3 sequence (DNA): TGTGCCAGCAGTGAAGGCCAGGCTCGAGGGCCCAACGTCCTGACTTTC. Encoded protein: CASSEGQARGPNVLTF. This chain joins TRBV2 and TRBJ2-6, with D tentatively TRBD2 (5 bases). The CDR3 length is 16 residues. V was shortened by 1 base and J by 8 bases, with 15 bases between the two germline ends. The germline V gene encodes CDR1 SNHLY and CDR2 FYNNEI.

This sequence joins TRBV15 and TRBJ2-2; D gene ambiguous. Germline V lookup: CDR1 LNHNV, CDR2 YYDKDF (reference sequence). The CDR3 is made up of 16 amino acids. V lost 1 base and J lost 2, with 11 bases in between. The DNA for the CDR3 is TGTGCCACCAGCAGAGCACCCCATGAAAACACCGGGGAGCTGTTTTTT. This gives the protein CATSRAPHENTGELFF.

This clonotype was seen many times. CDR3 nucleotides: TGTGCCAGCGGTGCGGGGCCTGCCTACGAGCAGTACGTC. Residues: CASGAGPAYEQYV. The V gene is TRBV28, the J gene TRBJ2-7; perhaps TRBD2 as D (6 bases). Per the germline V gene, CDR1 is MDHEN and CDR2 is SYDVKM. The CDR3 has 13 amino acids. Trimming cost V 8 bases and J 2 bases, with 13 bases left between them.